The rows below give T cell receptor beta chains drawn from one sample of a study of cytomegalovirus exposure and HLA in healthy donors. The protocol was immunoSEQ multiplex PCR, while the TCRdb copy is restricted to in-frame clones and leaves out a portion. This sample has approximately 64,000 clones, with under 85% found just once. Sequenced input: PBMCs. Receptor source: a male donor in good health and CMV-seropositive. Each CDR3 is given with its conserved first and last residue. Each record gives: clone size, J gene, V gene, D gene, CDR3 protein, CDR3 DNA. A D gene is named only where the DNA matches it firmly. Where a row states a size, it is once, few, many or the class of an expanded clone; other rows omit it.

>.|TRBJ1-2|TRBV7-2|.
CASSLIYRGYTF
TGTGCCAGCAGCTTAATTTACAGAGGCTACACCTTC
>.|TRBJ1-2|TRBV6-1|.
CASRPAAASLGYTF
TGTGCCAGCAGACCGGCTGCGGCCTCCCTTGGCTACACCTTC
>.|TRBJ2-1|TRBV11-1|.
CASSQQGSKGAGFYNEQFF
TGTGCCAGCAGCCAACAAGGCTCAAAAGGGGCAGGTTTCTACAATGAGCAGTTCTTC
>.|TRBJ2-2|TRBV5-1|TRBD1
CASSSNGQGNTGELFF
TGCGCCAGCAGCTCAAACGGACAGGGGAACACCGGGGAGCTGTTTTTT
>.|TRBJ1-2|TRBV10-3|.
CAISEQGMGYGYTF
TGTGCCATCAGCGAGCAGGGTATGGGATATGGCTACACCTTC
>.|TRBJ2-3|TRBV7-2|TRBD2
CASSTPLGAGGAGDTQYF
TGTGCCAGCAGCACCCCCTTGGGAGCGGGGGGGGCAGGTGATACGCAGTATTTT
>once|TRBJ2-3|TRBV25-1|.
CASSESYGEDTQYF
TGTGCCAGCAGTGAGTCCTATGGGGAGGATACGCAGTATTTT
>.|TRBJ1-3|TRBV5-6|.
CASSSGTFGGNTIYF
TGTGCCAGCAGCTCCGGGACATTCGGTGGAAACACCATATATTTT
>.|TRBJ2-7|TRBV7-9|TRBD1
CASSSSSGDRISYEQYF
TGTGCCAGCAGCTCCTCCAGTGGGGACAGGATCTCCTACGAGCAGTACTTC
>few|TRBJ1-3|TRBV5-1|.
CASSFDSSGNTIYF
TGCGCCAGCAGCTTTGACAGCTCTGGAAACACCATATATTTT
>.|TRBJ2-1|TRBV19|TRBD1
CASRDQGRQGAINEQFF
TGTGCCAGTAGGGACCAAGGGAGACAGGGGGCCATCAATGAGCAGTTCTTC
>.|TRBJ1-1|TRBV4-1|.
CASSQDGGAGTEAFF
TGCGCCAGCAGCCAAGATGGGGGCGCGGGCACTGAAGCTTTCTTT
>.|TRBJ2-3|TRBV4-1|.
CASSQDPIGDTQYF
TGCGCCAGCAGCCAAGATCCCATCGGGGATACGCAGTATTTT
>few|TRBJ1-5|TRBV4-2|TRBD1
CASSQATGGNQPQHF
TGTGCCAGCAGCCAAGCGACAGGGGGCAATCAGCCCCAGCATTTT
>few|TRBJ2-7|TRBV7-2|.
CASSLIEVAGRNYEQYF
TGTGCCAGCAGCTTAATTGAAGTTGCGGGGAGGAACTACGAGCAGTACTTC
>once|TRBJ2-1|TRBV29-1|.
CSVGVSYNEQFF
TGCAGCGTTGGCGTCTCCTACAATGAGCAGTTCTTC
>.|TRBJ1-1|TRBV2|.
CASSFYTEAFF
TGTGCCAGCAGCTTCTACACTGAAGCTTTCTTT
>.|TRBJ2-7|TRBV19|TRBD1
CASSDRELDYEQYF
TGTGCCAGTAGTGACAGGGAACTGGATTACGAGCAGTACTTC
>few|TRBJ2-3|TRBV10-2|.
CASEVPGGGIGDTQYF
TGCGCCAGCGAAGTTCCCGGGGGTGGCATCGGAGATACGCAGTATTTT
>.|TRBJ2-7|TRBV30|TRBD1
CAWSAGTAFYEQYF
TGTGCCTGGAGTGCGGGGACAGCATTCTACGAGCAGTACTTC
>.|TRBJ1-4|TRBV2|.
CASSEPAGRTNEKLFF
TGTGCCAGCAGTGAACCGGCGGGACGGACTAATGAAAAACTGTTTTTT
>few|TRBJ2-1|TRBV6-5|TRBD1
CASSETGHDEQFF
TGTGCCAGCAGTGAGACAGGGCATGATGAGCAGTTCTTC
>.|TRBJ2-1|TRBV6-1|.
CASSGPSNTGPYNEQFF
TGTGCCAGCAGTGGACCATCCAACACGGGTCCCTACAATGAGCAGTTCTTC
>.|TRBJ1-6|TRBV18|.
CASSPDIRSGNSPLHF
TGTGCCAGCTCACCGGACATAAGATCGGGTAATTCACCCCTCCACTTT
>.|TRBJ2-7|TRBV18|.
CASSPQDTYEQYF
TGTGCCAGCTCACCACAGGACACCTACGAGCAGTACTTC
>.|TRBJ1-6|TRBV7-2|.
CASSLVRAFRDNSPLHF
TGTGCCAGCAGCTTAGTCCGCGCGTTCAGGGATAATTCACCCCTCCACTTT
>.|TRBJ1-4|TRBV23-1|.
CASSHRPGSAEKLFF
TGCGCCAGCAGTCATCGACCAGGATCTGCGGAAAAACTGTTTTTT
>.|TRBJ1-1|TRBV5-8|.
CASSLKRENTEAFF
TGTGCCAGCAGCTTGAAACGGGAGAACACTGAAGCTTTCTTT
>.|TRBJ2-3|TRBV19|.
CASTKRLSTDTQYF
TGTGCCAGTACCAAGCGACTGAGCACAGATACGCAGTATTTT
>.|TRBJ2-5|TRBV9|.
CASSVGQGSETQYF
TGTGCCAGCAGCGTAGGTCAGGGGTCAGAGACCCAGTACTTC
>.|TRBJ2-2|TRBV4-3|TRBD2
CASSQDLAGGLTGELFF
TGCGCCAGCAGCCAAGATTTGGCGGGGGGACTGACCGGGGAGCTGTTTTTT
>.|TRBJ1-5|TRBV15|.
CATRAEGGQPQHF
TGTGCCACCAGGGCGGAGGGAGGGCAGCCCCAGCATTTT
>.|TRBJ1-2|TRBV29-1|.
CSVVGADPKNYGYTF
TGCAGCGTTGTTGGGGCGGACCCAAAGAACTATGGCTACACCTTC
>.|TRBJ1-2|TRBV5-1|TRBD1
CASSYPGQGATGYTF
TGCGCCAGCAGCTACCCGGGACAGGGAGCCACGGGCTACACCTTC
>.|TRBJ2-7|TRBV6-5|.
CASTAGFGEQYF
TGTGCCAGCACTGCGGGTTTTGGCGAGCAGTACTTC
>.|TRBJ1-1|TRBV9|TRBD1
CASSVGAGGGTEAFF
TGTGCCAGCAGCGTAGGTGCAGGGGGTGGAACTGAAGCTTTCTTT